The 14 T cell receptor beta chains below come from one sample, sequenced in a study of T cells in Graves' hyperthyroidism and ophthalmopathy. What was amplified from RNA transcripts were TCR beta CDR3 regions. Carried out on the TCR CDR3, a first-round RT-PCR used the HTBI primer set. TCRdb ran MiXCR on the multiplex PCR reads and lists one entry per CDR3 protein. The table shows a few hundred thousand distinct CDR3 sequences, with 13% to 15% occurring only once. Sequenced sample: blood. These receptors all come from a woman aged 60 to 75 with Graves' ophthalmopathy.

This clonotype was detected ten times or more. The chain joins TRBV6-1 to TRBJ2-5; 11 bases are shared with TRBD2. CDR1 is MNHNS and CDR2 is SASEGT in the germline V gene. This CDR3 spans 14 amino acids. V shed 6 bases, J shed 5 bases, and the junction held 5 bases outside the gene matches. In DNA, the CDR3 is TGTGCCAGCAGATCTAGCGGGAGGATTGAGACCCAGTACTTC. It yields the protein CASRSSGRIETQYF.

This clonotype was picked up a small number of times. The chain has TRBV7-9 and TRBJ1-5; D is undetermined. The CDR3 covers 12 residues. V lost 6 bases and J 6 bases, leaving 9 bases between the germline ends. Germline lookup yields CDR1 SEHNR and CDR2 FQNEAQ (reference sequence). The CDR3, as DNA: TGTGCCAGCAGTCTTGATTTTCAGCCCCAGCATTTT. This translates into CASSLDFQPQHF.

This clonotype has more than one count but fewer than ten. The rearrangement links TRBV20-1 to TRBJ1-4; no reliable D call. CDR1 DFQATT and CDR2 SNEGSKA come from the germline V gene (reference sequence). V was cut by 3 bases and J by 4 bases, with 9 bases left in between. The CDR3 has 13 residues. CDR3 residues: CSAREILNEKLFF. The CDR3 bases are TGCAGTGCTAGGGAGATTCTTAATGAAAAACTGTTTTTT.

This clonotype was seen ten or more times. This chain links TRBV20-1 with TRBJ2-1, with D perhaps being TRBD1 or TRBD2 (5 bases each). The V and J ends lost 5 bases and 3 bases respectively, with 17 bases between them. This CDR3 comprises 15 residues. Germline-derived CDR1 and CDR2 are DFQATT and SNEGSKA (reference sequence). In DNA form, the CDR3 reads TGCAGTGCTGGGGAATCCGGGACCTTCTACAATGAGCAGTTCTTC. This gives the protein CSAGESGTFYNEQFF.

This clonotype was seen many times. The V and J genes are TRBV2 and TRBJ2-3; D possibly matches TRBD1 or TRBD2 (5 bases each). The V end was cut by 7 bases, the J end by 4 bases, with 15 bases between. CDR3 size: 14 residues. Germline assignment: CDR1 SNHLY and CDR2 FYNNEI. In DNA, the CDR3 is TGTGCCAGCACCCTGTTTCTGGGGGCAGATACGCAGTATTTT. Translated: CASTLFLGADTQYF.

Comment on this clonotype: At one end the junction does not follow the germline gene, possibly because of a read error. V is TRBV28 and J is TRBJ2-1; a weak D match, TRBD2 (6 bases). The length of the CDR3 is 16 residues. Germline CDR1 and CDR2: MDHEN and SYDVKM. CDR3 bases: TGTGCCAGCACCGAAGGGGCGGGGCTAGGATACAATGAGGAGTTCTTC. It translates to CASTEGAGLGYNEEFF.

This clonotype was picked up many times. The genes are TRBV28 and TRBJ2-7; 9 bases match TRBD2. In germline, CDR1 is MDHEN, CDR2 SYDVKM. V trimming: 10 bases; J trimming: 2 bases; junction bases outside the gene matches: 6. The CDR3 has 13 amino acids. CDR3 bases: TGTGCCACCCTAGCGGGAACCACCTACGAGCAGTACTTC. Its translation: CATLAGTTYEQYF. The full variable domain, with the rest looked up from reference TRBV28 and TRBJ2-7, is DVKVTQSSRYLVKRTGEKVFLECVQDMDHENMFWYRQDPGLGLRLIYFSYDVKMKEKGDIPEGYSVSREKKERFSLILESASTNQTSMYLCATLAGTTYEQYFGPGTRLTVT.

Comment on this clonotype: Since a much larger clone is just one base distant, this may be a read error. CDR3 loop: CACSGTSGRPNEQFF. The CDR3 DNA is TGTGCCTGCAGTGGGACTAGCGGGAGGCCAAATGAGCAGTTCTTC. The chain couples TRBV12-3 or TRBV12-4 to TRBJ2-1; 15 bases fit TRBD2. The CDR3 has 15 amino acids.

This clonotype was picked up many times. Here the CDR3 reads CASMSGYIQYF. The CDR3 nucleotides read TGTGCCAGCATGTCGGGGTATATCCAGTACTTC. The V call is TRBV6-1, the J call TRBJ2-5, with D maybe TRBD2 (5 bases). Trimming stripped 7 bases from V and 10 bases from J, with 13 bases between. The CDR3 is 11 residues long. The germline V gene has CDR1 MNHNS and CDR2 SASEGT.

This clonotype was picked up many times. The chain recombines TRBV28 with TRBJ2-7, with TRBD2 matching over 9 bases. J gave up 2 bases and V 6 bases, and 8 bases lay outside the gene matches. The CDR3 length is 15 residues. Germline assignment: CDR1 MDHEN and CDR2 SYDVKM. CDR3 sequence (DNA): TGTGCCAGCAGGAAACCGGGACTAGCTACCTACGAGCAGTACTTC. It translates to CASRKPGLATYEQYF.

This clonotype was detected only a few times. The chain joins TRBV7-6 to TRBJ2-1; 7 bases are shared with TRBD2. J was trimmed by 3 bases and V by 3 bases; bases with no gene match: 8. Germline CDR1 is SGHVS and CDR2 is FNYEAQ. The CDR3 length is 16 residues. The CDR3 here is CASSFDSSGGYNEQFF. DNA of the CDR3: TGTGCCAGCAGCTTCGACTCTTCGGGAGGCTACAATGAGCAGTTCTTC. The whole variable domain, filled in from reference TRBV7-6 and TRBJ2-1, reads GAGVSQSPRYKVTKRGQDVALRCDPISGHVSLYWYRQALGQGPEFLTYFNYEAQQDKSGLPNDRFSAERPEGSISTLTIQRTEQRDSAMYRCASSFDSSGGYNEQFFGPGTRLTVL.

This clonotype was seen ten or more times. The rearrangement links TRBV6-5 to TRBJ2-7; 11 bases fit TRBD1. With V trimmed by 2 bases and J by 4 bases, 7 bases remained unmatched. Germline V gene data show CDR1 as MNHEY and CDR2 as SVGAGI. This CDR3 contains 16 residues. CDR3 nucleotide sequence: TGTGCCAGCAGTTACGGCGTAGGGACAGGGGGGTACGAGCAGTACTTC. This encodes CASSYGVGTGGYEQYF.

This clonotype was detected a few times. The genes are TRBV10-3 and TRBJ2-2; 11 bases fit TRBD2. From germline, CDR1 is ENHRY and CDR2 SYGVKD. This CDR3 region has 17 residues. After removal of 2 bases from V and 6 bases from J, the junction contained 8 bases not matched to a gene. The CDR3 loop reads CAISEQLAGVASGELFF. Here the CDR3 DNA reads TGTGCCATCAGTGAGCAACTAGCGGGAGTAGCGTCCGGGGAGCTGTTTTTT.

The count of this clonotype is one. A much more abundant neighbour one base away suggests this may be a read error. The V and J genes are TRBV5-1 and TRBJ2-1; unclear D gene. Germline CDR1 SGHRS, CDR2 YFSETQ. This CDR3 has 14 residues. The V and J ends lost 4 bases and 6 bases respectively, with 14 bases between them. CDR3: CASSPAERRNEQFF. Here the CDR3 DNA reads TGCGCCAGCAGCCCCGCGGAGAGACGCAATGAGCAGTTCTTC.